This T cell receptor (beta chain) was profiled in a study of a mutant IDH1 vaccine in newly diagnosed glioma. Study as a whole: In some groups vaccination began 4-6 weeks post-radiotherapy; others received it with temozolomide.

The CDR3 length is 18 residues. Germline V lookup: CDR1 SEHNR, CDR2 FQNEAQ (reference sequence). V lost 2 bases and J lost 2; bases outside the gene matches: 9. Some clones are missing from TCRdb's copy, which holds only in-frame ones; the method was immunoSEQ multiplex PCR. The table records about 20,000 clones, 82% of them present only once. Time point noted: week 23, last vaccination. Every vaccination contained 300 ug of the mutant IDH1 20-mer peptide and was paired with topical imiquimod. In regard to this clone: Its matching antigen is unknown.

The genes are TRBV7-9 and TRBJ2-7; 13 nucleotides align to TRBD2. The sequenced sample was PBMCs, obtained from a glioma patient whose treatment included an IDH1 peptide vaccine. This TCR was sampled from a man aged 25-45 years with glioma. The CDR3, as DNA: TGTGCCAGCAGCTTACAACTAGCGGGAGGGGGGTCCCCCTACGAGCAGTACTTC. Protein product: CASSLQLAGGGSPYEQYF.